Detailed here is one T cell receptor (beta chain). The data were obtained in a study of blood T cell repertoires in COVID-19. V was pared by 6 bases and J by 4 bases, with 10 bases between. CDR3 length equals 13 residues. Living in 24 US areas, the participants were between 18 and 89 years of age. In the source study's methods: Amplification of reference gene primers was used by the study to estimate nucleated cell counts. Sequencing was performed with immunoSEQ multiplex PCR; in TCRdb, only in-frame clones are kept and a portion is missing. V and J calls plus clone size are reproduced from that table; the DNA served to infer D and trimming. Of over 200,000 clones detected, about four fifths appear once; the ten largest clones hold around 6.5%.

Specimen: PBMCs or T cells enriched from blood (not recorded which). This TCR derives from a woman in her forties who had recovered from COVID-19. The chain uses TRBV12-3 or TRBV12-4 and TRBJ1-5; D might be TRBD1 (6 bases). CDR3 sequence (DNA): TGTGCCAGCAGCCAAGGACAGAATCAGCCCCAGCATTTT. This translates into CASSQGQNQPQHF.